The 29 T cell receptor beta chains given below trace back to one sample, sequenced in a study of T cell repertoires in aging, cancer and after chemotherapy. Multiplex touch-down PCR with TRB-A/B primers amplified rearranged V-D-J TRB sequences. TCRdb re-analysed the multiplex PCR reads in MiXCR, keeping a single row per CDR3 protein. The sample lists some 9,000 distinct CDR3 sequences, over 40% occurring once. Peripheral blood genomic DNA, not sorted cells or RNA, was the template. Specimen: blood. These TCRs come from a human donor with a solid tumor.

There are a few counts of this clonotype. The chain uses TRBV6-5 and TRBJ2-2; D gene ambiguous. The CDR3 covers 13 residues. V lost 5 bases, J lost 0 bases, and 4 bases lay in between. Germline loops: CDR1 MNHEY, CDR2 SVGAGI. The CDR3 protein is CASSTANTGELFF. DNA for the CDR3: TGTGCCAGCAGTACAGCGAACACCGGGGAGCTGTTTTTT.

In its sample, this clonotype was seen a few times. The V gene is TRBV19, the J gene TRBJ2-4, with D perhaps matching TRBD1 (5 bases). Between the trimmed V and J ends, which lost 8 bases and 9 bases, there was a span of 17 bases. The CDR3 is made up of 13 amino acids. The germline CDR1 and CDR2 sequences are LNHDA and SQIVND (reference sequence). CDR3 loop: CASLQDPWGIQYF. CDR3 coding DNA: TGTGCCAGTCTACAGGACCCGTGGGGCATTCAGTACTTC.

This clonotype has only a few counts. CDR3 amino acids: CASSPSGRARNTEAFF. As DNA, the CDR3 is TGTGCCAGCAGCCCGAGCGGCAGGGCTAGGAACACTGAAGCTTTCTTT. The chain is built from TRBV6-5 and TRBJ1-1; tentatively, D is TRBD1 (5 bases). V lost 6 bases and J lost 1, with 18 bases in between. Germline V gives CDR1 MNHEY, CDR2 SVGAGI. This CDR3 is 16 amino acids long.

This clonotype was found a few times. V and J are TRBV11-3 and TRBJ1-2, with D uncertain. This CDR3 has 15 amino acids. The germline gives CDR1 SGHNT, CDR2 YENEEA. Trimming took 6 bases from V and 4 from J, leaving 18 bases between them. CDR3 protein: CASSPAKGDLYGYTF. DNA for the CDR3: TGTGCCAGCAGTCCTGCCAAAGGAGACCTCTATGGCTACACCTTC.

This clonotype was counted between two and nine times. The chain employs TRBV27 and TRBJ2-2, with D perhaps matching TRBD2 (6 bases). V was clipped by 1 base and J by 4 bases, with 16 bases between them. CDR3 length: 17 residues. Germline assignment: CDR1 MNHEY and CDR2 SMNVEV (reference sequence). CDR3 sequence: CASSLLAAGPITGELFF. The CDR3 nucleotides read TGTGCCAGCAGTTTATTAGCGGCAGGCCCTATCACCGGGGAGCTGTTTTTT.

This clonotype has only a few counts. This chain joins TRBV29-1 and TRBJ1-1; TRBD1 aligns across 7 bases. Looked up from germline, CDR1 is SQVTM and CDR2 is ANQGSEA. CDR3 size: 15 residues. Unmatched junction bases numbered 8, after V lost 3 bases and J lost 1 base. The CDR3 bases are TGCAGCGTTGATGGTCTAGGGGACAGGAACACTGAAGCTTTCTTT. This codes for CSVDGLGDRNTEAFF.

The chain has TRBV20-1 and TRBJ1-1; 8 bases line up with TRBD1. CDR3 length: 16 residues. The germline V gene encodes CDR1 DFQATT and CDR2 SNEGSKA (reference sequence). The ends lost 3 bases at V and 0 bases at J; junction bases unmatched: 9. CDR3 bases: TGCAGTGCTAGTCATGCAGGGGGCCGAATGAACACTGAAGCTTTCTTT. It specifies CSASHAGGRMNTEAFF.

This clonotype was found a few times. The rearrangement uses TRBV19 and TRBJ2-7; D is undetermined. There are 17 residues in the CDR3. The germline V gene has CDR1 LNHDA and CDR2 SQIVND (reference sequence). V lost 0 bases and J 6 bases, leaving 21 bases between the germline ends. CDR3 region: CASSIDLVVGIGVEQYF. CDR3 DNA: TGTGCCAGTAGTATAGATCTAGTGGTGGGAATCGGCGTCGAGCAGTACTTC.

This clonotype was counted between two and nine times. The chain is built from TRBV6-5 and TRBJ2-2; D is possibly TRBD1 (6 bases). V was shortened by 5 bases and J by 1 base, with 8 bases between the two germline ends. CDR1 and CDR2 (germline): MNHEY, SVGAGI. This CDR3 is built from 14 residues. The CDR3 loop reads CASSMGQNTGELFF. The CDR3 bases are TGTGCCAGCAGTATGGGACAGAACACCGGGGAGCTGTTTTTT.

This clonotype has a handful of counts. J is TRBJ2-7 and V is TRBV11-3, with 10 bases aligning to TRBD1. There are 17 residues in the CDR3. Germline-derived CDR1 and CDR2 are SGHNT and YENEEA. The junction had 11 bases not matched to a gene; V was cut back by 1 base and J by 5 bases. The DNA of the CDR3 is TGTGCCAGCAGCTTAGCCCCCCGGGACAGGGGATTGAACGAGCAGTACTTC. Translated: CASSLAPRDRGLNEQYF.

This clonotype came up once. V and J are TRBV30 and TRBJ1-1, with D possibly TRBD1 on 6 matching bases. Germline V gene sequence: CDR1 GTSNPN, CDR2 SVGIG (reference sequence). The CDR3 is made up of 16 amino acids. Between the trimmed V and J ends, which lost 1 base and 0 bases, there was a span of 15 bases. The CDR3 protein is CAWSGGAGYMNTEAFF. The CDR3, as DNA: TGTGCCTGGAGTGGGGGGGCAGGTTACATGAACACTGAAGCTTTCTTT.

V and J are TRBV15 and TRBJ2-2, with a possible D match to TRBD1 (5 bases). The CDR3 runs to 14 residues. Germline V gene lookup returns CDR1 LNHNV and CDR2 YYDKDF (reference sequence). The ends were cut back, 0 bases at V and 8 bases at J, with 10 bases in the middle. CDR3 nucleotides: TGTGCCACCAGCAGAGAGTCAGGGTGGGGGGAGCTGTTTTTT. This translates into CATSRESGWGELFF.

This clonotype was recorded a few times. J is TRBJ2-5 and V is TRBV24-1; no firm D call. Germline lookup yields CDR1 KGHDR and CDR2 SFDVKD. This CDR3 has 13 residues. V lost 6 bases to trimming and J lost 5 bases, with 12 bases between them. The CDR3 region is CATSPRAGETQYF. CDR3 nucleotide sequence: TGTGCCACCAGTCCTCGGGCTGGGGAGACCCAGTACTTC.

This clonotype is labeled as medium-sized (0.01 to 0.1%). This sequence joins TRBV11-3 and TRBJ2-5; TRBD1 or TRBD2 may be the D gene (7 bases each). Trimming stripped 5 bases from V and 5 bases from J, with 15 bases between. Germline CDR1 is SGHNT and CDR2 is YENEEA. The CDR3 runs to 14 residues. For the CDR3, the DNA is TGTGCCAGCAGCCCCACAGCGGGACAGGAGACCCAGTACTTC. Its translation: CASSPTAGQETQYF. The entire variable domain, with the rest obtained from reference TRBV11-3 and TRBJ2-5, is as follows: EAGVVQSPRYKIIEKKQPVAFWCNPISGHNTLYWYLQNLGQGPELLIRYENEEAVDDSQLPKDRFSAERLKGVDSTLKIQPAELGDSAVYLCASSPTAGQETQYFGPGTRLLVL.

The chain carries TRBV10-3 and TRBJ2-2, with 9 bases fitting TRBD2. CDR3 length: 16 amino acids. J was trimmed by 4 bases and V by 0 bases; bases with no gene match: 3. Germline V CDR1 and CDR2: ENHRY, SYGVKD. DNA for the CDR3: TGTGCCATCAGTGAGTCGCGGGGGGGACGCACCGGGGAGCTGTTTTTT. It translates to CAISESRGGRTGELFF.

This clonotype was seen only a few times. This chain joins TRBV18 and TRBJ2-1; no reliable D call. V lost 2 bases and J lost 10, with 12 bases in between. The CDR3 runs 13 residues. The V gene's germline CDR1 is KGHSH and CDR2 LQKENI. The CDR3 here is CASSPFRSGEQFF. The CDR3 coding sequence is TGTGCCAGCTCACCATTCCGAAGTGGGGAGCAGTTCTTC.

There are a few counts of this clonotype. The chain links TRBV19 to TRBJ2-3; 10 bases fit TRBD2. The CDR3 runs 18 residues. Germline V CDR1 and CDR2: LNHDA, SQIVND (reference sequence). Trimming took 5 bases from V and 6 from J; bases not matched to a gene: 17. CDR3 sequence reads: CASSWTQGSSGSGDTQYF. Written as DNA, the CDR3 is TGTGCCAGTAGTTGGACACAGGGTTCTAGCGGGAGTGGGGATACGCAGTATTTT.

As to this clonotype: A read error may explain this, as a much larger clone is one base away. The rearrangement joins TRBV19 to TRBJ2-2; D is unresolved. Per the germline V gene, CDR1 is LNHDA and CDR2 is SQIVND (reference sequence). This CDR3 comprises 14 residues. Trimming removed 6 bases at V and 4 bases at J, with 12 bases between. CDR3 sequence (DNA): TGTGCCAGTAGGTCCGGCTTGAGCACCGGGGAGCTGTTTTTT. This sequence encodes CASRSGLSTGELFF.

Sample share makes this clonotype medium-sized. The chain employs TRBV6-2 or TRBV6-3 and TRBJ2-5, with D maybe TRBD2 (7 bases). V was shortened by 5 bases and J by 2 bases, with 12 bases between the two germline ends. The CDR3 has 14 residues. The germline V gene has CDR1 MNHEY and CDR2 SVGEGT. The CDR3 reads CASSPRGPQETQYF. The CDR3 region has the DNA TGTGCCAGCAGTCCGCGGGGGCCACAAGAGACCCAGTACTTC.

This clonotype came up once. This chain connects TRBV12-3 or TRBV12-4 to TRBJ1-2; D is perhaps TRBD1 (5 bases). V lost 1 base and J 6 bases, leaving 6 bases between the germline ends. The CDR3 covers 12 residues. The CDR3 DNA reads as TGTGCCAGCAGTTTAGGGGACCATGGCTACACCTTC. It translates to CASSLGDHGYTF.

This clonotype was found a few times. The V gene is TRBV5-6, the J gene TRBJ2-5; TRBD2 is a possible D gene (5 bases). Germline V gene data show CDR1 as SGHDT and CDR2 as YYEEEE. The CDR3 has 15 residues. The V and J ends lost 0 bases and 3 bases respectively, with 12 bases between them. The CDR3 region is CASSLVAGAEETQYF. The CDR3 region has the DNA TGTGCCAGCAGCTTGGTGGCGGGCGCAGAAGAGACCCAGTACTTC. The complete variable domain, with remaining parts taken from reference TRBV5-6 and TRBJ2-5, reads DAGVTQSPTHLIKTRGQQVTLRCSPKSGHDTVSWYQQALGQGPQFIFQYYEEEERQRGNFPDRFSGHQFPNYSSELNVNALLLGDSALYLCASSLVAGAEETQYFGPGTRLLVL.

The V and J genes are TRBV11-3 and TRBJ2-5; no clear D. V lost 1 base and J lost 0, with 12 bases in between. The germline CDR1 and CDR2 sequences are SGHNT and YENEEA. The CDR3 is 16 amino acids. CDR3 sequence (DNA): TGTGCCAGCAGCTTAGTGGCCAATTTAAACCAAGAGACCCAGTACTTC. Translating gives CASSLVANLNQETQYF.

Only a few counts were recorded for this clonotype. This rearrangement joins TRBV6-5 to TRBJ1-6; a possible D gene is TRBD1 (6 bases). Germline loops: CDR1 MNHEY, CDR2 SVGAGI. Trimming took 5 bases from V and 10 from J, leaving 18 bases between them. The CDR3 is 15 residues long. For the CDR3, the DNA is TGTGCCAGCAGTGAAAATGTGGGGGGCTGGTCACCCCTCCACTTT. It is translated as CASSENVGGWSPLHF.

In this sample, this clonotype is medium-sized. The chain uses TRBV29-1 and TRBJ1-2, with D hard to call. The germline V gene has CDR1 SQVTM and CDR2 ANQGSEA. This CDR3 has 13 amino acids. V dropped 6 bases and J dropped 0 bases, with 11 bases sitting between them. CDR3 nucleotides: TGCAGCGTGGTAGGTCTGACTAACTATGGCTACACCTTC. As protein: CSVVGLTNYGYTF.

The chain joins TRBV18 to TRBJ1-4; tentative D call: TRBD1 (6 bases). Germline assignment: CDR1 KGHSH and CDR2 LQKENI. CDR3 length: 13 residues. The V and J ends lost 2 bases and 8 bases respectively, with 9 bases between them. The chain's CDR3 is CASSPGGGEKLFF. The CDR3 DNA reads as TGTGCCAGCTCACCAGGGGGCGGCGAAAAACTGTTTTTT.

This clonotype was seen a handful of times. The chain employs TRBV5-6 and TRBJ1-6; tentatively, D is TRBD1 (6 bases). CDR1 is SGHDT and CDR2 is YYEEEE in the germline V gene. Trimming pared 7 bases from V and 14 bases from J, leaving 19 bases between. This CDR3 spans 13 amino acids. CDR3: CASGSPGPGALHF. The CDR3 region has the DNA TGTGCCAGCGGCTCCCCGGGACCAGGGGCCCTCCACTTT.

The chain's CDR3 is CASSSSGQGNTIYF. CDR3 DNA sequence: TGTGCCAGCAGTTCATCGGGACAGGGAAACACCATATATTTT. The chain combines TRBV27 with TRBJ1-3; TRBD1 matches at 7 bases. V lost 4 bases to trimming and J lost 4 bases; unmatched junction nucleotides: 4. There are 14 residues in the CDR3. Germline V gives CDR1 MNHEY, CDR2 SMNVEV (reference sequence).

The chain recombines TRBV19 with TRBJ2-5; 7 bases are a match to TRBD2. J was trimmed by 0 bases and V by 4 bases; bases with no gene match: 2. The CDR3 covers 14 residues. Germline CDR1 LNHDA, CDR2 SQIVND (reference sequence). The CDR3 region is CASSRGGYQETQYF. CDR3 DNA sequence: TGTGCCAGTAGTAGGGGGGGTTACCAAGAGACCCAGTACTTC.

The chain employs TRBV15 and TRBJ1-3; D ambiguous. Germline CDR1 LNHNV, CDR2 YYDKDF (reference sequence). V dropped 9 bases and J dropped 0 bases, with 18 bases sitting between them. The CDR3 has 16 amino acids. The CDR3 sequence: CATRAEPGYSGNTIYF. As DNA, the CDR3 is TGTGCCACGAGGGCCGAGCCAGGCTACTCTGGAAACACCATATATTTT.